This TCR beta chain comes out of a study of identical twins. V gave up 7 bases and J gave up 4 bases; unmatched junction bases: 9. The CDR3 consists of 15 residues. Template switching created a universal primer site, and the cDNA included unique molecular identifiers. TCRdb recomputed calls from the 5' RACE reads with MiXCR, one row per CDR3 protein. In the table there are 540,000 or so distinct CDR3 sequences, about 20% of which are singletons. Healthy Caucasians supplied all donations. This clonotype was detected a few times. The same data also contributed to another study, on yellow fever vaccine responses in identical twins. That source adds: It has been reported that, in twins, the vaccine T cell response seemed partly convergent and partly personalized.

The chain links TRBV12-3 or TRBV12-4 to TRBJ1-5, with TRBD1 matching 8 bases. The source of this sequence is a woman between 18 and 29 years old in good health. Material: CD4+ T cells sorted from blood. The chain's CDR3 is CASTFDRGGNQPQHF. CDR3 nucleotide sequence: TGTGCCAGCACCTTCGACAGGGGCGGGAATCAGCCCCAGCATTTT.